The T cell receptor beta chain described here comes from a study of blood T cells in healthy people across ages. Findings and caveats of the study: Relative to aged donors, long-lived donors carried more naive CD4+ cells and displayed higher diversity.

For the second PCR, which ran for about 6 to 11 cycles, a sample-barcoded 5' primer and a J-beta primer mix were used. TCRdb analysed the 5' RACE reads with MiXCR anew, one entry per CDR3 protein. The data show 700,000 to 1,000,000 distinct CDR3 sequences, more than 40% seen once. In its sample, this clonotype was seen a few times. The antigen is not known. The TCR comes from a man aged 55 to 69 in good health. What was sequenced was blood.

The CDR3 loop reads CAISESPVTGTANEKLFF. DNA of the CDR3: TGTGCCATCAGTGAGTCGCCGGTGACAGGGACGGCTAATGAAAAACTGTTTTTT. The chain employs TRBV10-3 and TRBJ1-4, with TRBD1 matching 7 bases. From germline, CDR1 is ENHRY and CDR2 SYGVKD. The CDR3 runs 18 residues. Losses at the gene ends were 0 bases for V and 3 bases for J; bases not matched to a gene: 10.